The rows below give T cell receptor beta chains drawn from one sample of a study of CD8 T cells in Susac syndrome. In TCRdb, the immunoSEQ multiplex PCR reads were re-called with MiXCR into one record per CDR3 protein. The sample carries about 120,000 distinct CDR3 sequences, roughly 95% recorded once. Sequenced input: CD4+ T cells from PBMCs. The receptors originated from a human donor with Susac syndrome. CDR3s include the opening cysteine and the closing phenylalanine or tryptophan. Fields, in order: J gene, V gene, CDR3 protein.

TRBJ2-7 | TRBV20-1 | CSARDGTGGYEQYF
TRBJ2-3 | TRBV20-1 | CSASWTDTQYF
TRBJ1-2 | TRBV29-1 | CSVDIGGGYTF
TRBJ1-2 | TRBV4-1 | CASSIQGAFRPNYGYTF
TRBJ2-3 | TRBV5-1 | CASSGLAGGPADTQYF
TRBJ2-7 | TRBV7-2 | CASSLTYGNYEQYF
TRBJ2-4 | TRBV7-2 | CASSLSGYKNIQYF
TRBJ2-1 | TRBV24-1 | CATSDEQFF
TRBJ2-1 | TRBV28 | CASSWDIANEQFF
TRBJ1-5 | TRBV12-3/TRBV12-4 | CASSAVGNQPQHF
TRBJ2-1 | TRBV6-2/TRBV6-3 | CASSYPAGREPYNEQFF
TRBJ2-5 | TRBV3-1 | CASSHALAGGVTQYF
TRBJ1-2 | TRBV4-2 | CASTLSPGQGEHGYTF
TRBJ2-3 | TRBV18 | CASSIVSTDTQYF